The 24 T cell receptor beta chains listed next were all sequenced from one sample in a study of cytomegalovirus exposure and HLA in healthy donors (dated 2017 in TCRdb). The method was the immunoSEQ multiplex PCR assay. For the multiplex PCR, a mixture combining 60 forward primers for TCR Vbeta segments and 13 reverse primers for TCR Jbeta segments was used. Here the immuneACCESS table is served through TCRdb, limited to in-frame sequences with V and J called. Missing clones are a known gap in these copies; in checked studies unresolved V genes cover under half, and the rest lacks a known reason. A total of approximately 130,000 clones appear in this sample, around 73% of them only once. Around 1.2% of the sample goes to the ten largest clones. The sequenced material came from PBMCs. The receptor set was obtained from a man aged 45-65 years in good health and CMV-seronegative.

This chain connects TRBV28 to TRBJ1-2; maybe TRBD1 (5 bases). This CDR3 is built from 12 residues. The V gene lost 5 bases and the J gene lost 7 bases, with 11 bases spanning the gap. Germline V gives CDR1 MDHEN, CDR2 SYDVKM. The CDR3, as DNA: TGTGCCAGCAGTCTCCCCCAGGGTGGCTACACCTTC. This encodes CASSLPQGGYTF.

The chain recombines TRBV4-2 with TRBJ2-3; TRBD1 aligns across 10 bases. V shed 2 bases and J 4 bases; nucleotides not matched to a gene: 12. CDR3 length equals 18 residues. Per germline, CDR1 LGHNA and CDR2 YNFKEQ. DNA for the CDR3: TGTGCCAGCAGCCAATATATGCCGGGACAGGGGAGCGCAGATACGCAGTATTTT. Translation: CASSQYMPGQGSADTQYF.

This clone was seen only once. This chain connects TRBV9 to TRBJ1-1; D is possibly TRBD1 (5 bases). Germline CDR1 and CDR2: SGDLS and YYNGEE. The CDR3 totals 13 residues. The ends were cut back, 3 bases at V and 1 base at J, with 7 bases in the middle. CDR3 sequence: CASSAGGNTEAFF. The CDR3 DNA sequence: TGTGCCAGCAGCGCCGGGGGGAACACTGAAGCTTTCTTT.

The chain couples TRBV28 to TRBJ2-7, with D tentatively TRBD1 (7 bases). From germline, CDR1 is MDHEN and CDR2 SYDVKM. The CDR3 runs to 15 residues. V dropped 1 base and J dropped 2 bases, with 12 bases sitting between them. This CDR3 is CASSLFQGGPYEQYF. CDR3 coding DNA: TGTGCCAGCAGTTTATTTCAGGGGGGACCCTACGAGCAGTACTTC.

V gene TRBV15 combines with J gene TRBJ1-1, with D hard to call. The CDR3 is 14 amino acids. In germline, CDR1 is LNHNV, CDR2 YYDKDF (reference sequence). V lost 6 bases and J 1 base, leaving 12 bases between the germline ends. The CDR3 bases are TGTGCCACCAGATCGCGGGCGGCGAACACTGAAGCTTTCTTT. This codes for CATRSRAANTEAFF.

The chain joins TRBV5-4 to TRBJ2-5, with D perhaps TRBD1 (6 bases). V shed 2 bases and J shed 5 bases, with 10 bases lying between them. Germline assignment: CDR1 SGHNT and CDR2 YYREEE (reference sequence). The CDR3 totals 13 residues. The CDR3 sequence: CASSFGRGETQYF. The DNA of the CDR3 is TGTGCCAGCAGCTTTGGCAGGGGTGAGACCCAGTACTTC. The variable domain in full, completed from reference TRBV5-4 and TRBJ2-5, reads ETGVTQSPTHLIKTRGQQVTLRCSSQSGHNTVSWYQQALGQGPQFIFQYYREEENGRGNFPPRFSGLQFPNYSSELNVNALELDDSALYLCASSFGRGETQYFGPGTRLLVL.

The chain has TRBV7-2 and TRBJ2-7, with unresolved D. CDR3 size: 16 residues. Per the germline V gene, CDR1 is SGHTA and CDR2 is FQGNSA. V was clipped by 0 bases and J by 3 bases, with 15 bases between them. The chain's CDR3 is CASSLAWAGSYYEQYF. The DNA of the CDR3 is TGTGCCAGCAGCTTAGCATGGGCAGGCTCCTACTACGAGCAGTACTTC.

The count of this clone is one. The genes are TRBV7-6 and TRBJ2-7; a possible D gene is TRBD2 (6 bases). V was pared by 0 bases and J by 0 bases, with 15 bases between. From germline, CDR1 is SGHVS and CDR2 FNYEAQ. CDR3 length equals 17 residues. The CDR3 loop is CASSLADWGVASYEQYF. The DNA for the CDR3 is TGTGCCAGCAGCTTAGCGGATTGGGGGGTGGCCTCCTACGAGCAGTACTTC.

The chain recombines TRBV30 with TRBJ2-7; 7 bases agree with TRBD2. CDR1 GTSNPN and CDR2 SVGIG come from the germline V gene (reference sequence). The length of the CDR3 is 12 residues. Trimming at V came to 2 bases and at J to 7 bases, leaving 5 bases not matched to a gene. CDR3: CAWSPLGGEQYF. The CDR3 DNA is TGTGCCTGGAGTCCCCTGGGGGGGGAGCAGTACTTC.

The chain uses TRBV28 and TRBJ1-2, with D hard to call. The CDR3 consists of 15 residues. Germline V gives CDR1 MDHEN, CDR2 SYDVKM. Trimming stripped 1 base from V and 8 bases from J, with 17 bases between. The CDR3 sequence is CASSLSGGLRGGYTF. The CDR3 nucleotides are TGTGCCAGCAGTTTATCTGGAGGTCTTAGAGGAGGCTACACCTTC.

The chain carries TRBV5-1 and TRBJ2-5; 15 nucleotides align to TRBD2. Per the germline V gene, CDR1 is SGHRS and CDR2 is YFSETQ. CDR3 size: 16 residues. V shed 4 bases and J 11 bases; nucleotides not matched to a gene: 12. The CDR3 loop is CASSPEGLAGGREQYF. The CDR3, as DNA: TGCGCCAGCAGCCCTGAGGGACTAGCGGGAGGACGGGAGCAGTACTTC.

This chain links TRBV6-5 with TRBJ2-3; 12 bases line up with TRBD2. Germline V gene data show CDR1 as MNHEY and CDR2 as SVGAGI. The length of the CDR3 is 15 residues. The V gene end was trimmed by 6 bases and the J gene end by 5 bases; junction bases not matched to a gene: 6. The CDR3 DNA reads TGTGCCAGCAGCTCTAGCGGGAGGGCCCTAGATACGCAGTATTTT. Its translation is CASSSSGRALDTQYF.

This clone has only a few counts. V usage is TRBV10-3 and J usage is TRBJ2-2; TRBD1 might be the D (6 bases). This CDR3 spans 13 amino acids. Germline V gene data show CDR1 as ENHRY and CDR2 as SYGVKD. Trimming took off 6 bases at V and 3 bases at J, with 8 bases between the two ends. In DNA, the CDR3 is TGTGCCATCAGGCCAGGGGACACCGGGGAGCTGTTTTTT. This codes for CAIRPGDTGELFF.

This rearrangement joins TRBV28 to TRBJ2-5; 7 bases map to TRBD1. CDR3 size: 13 residues. Unmatched junction bases numbered 0, after V lost 2 bases and J lost 3 bases. The germline gives CDR1 MDHEN, CDR2 SYDVKM. In DNA, the CDR3 is TGTGCCAGCAGTTTAACAGGGGAAGAGACCCAGTACTTC. Its translation: CASSLTGEETQYF.

V and J are TRBV7-8 and TRBJ2-3, with D perhaps TRBD2 (6 bases). With 5 bases removed from V and 1 base from J, the gap between germline ends came to 25 bases. Germline V gene lookup returns CDR1 SGHVS and CDR2 FQNEAQ. The CDR3 sequence is 19 residues long. The CDR3 DNA reads as TGTGCCAGCAGCCCGTGGGTCGTACTAGCTGGAGACGGCACAGATACGCAGTATTTT. Translating gives CASSPWVVLAGDGTDTQYF. Full variable domain (outside the CDR3, taken from reference TRBV7-8 and TRBJ2-3): GAGVSQSPRYKVAKRGQDVALRCDPISGHVSLFWYQQALGQGPEFLTYFQNEAQLDKSGLPSDRFFAERPEGSVSTLKIQRTQQEDSAVYLCASSPWVVLAGDGTDTQYFGPGTRLTVL.

The chain uses TRBV18 and TRBJ1-1; 9 bases match TRBD1. Unmatched junction bases numbered 9, after V lost 0 bases and J lost 4 bases. Germline V CDR1 and CDR2: KGHSH, LQKENI. The CDR3 runs 17 residues. This chain's CDR3 is CASSPPTTGGSGTEAFF. CDR3 nucleotide sequence: TGTGCCAGCTCACCACCCACCACAGGGGGCAGTGGCACTGAAGCTTTCTTT.

The chain has TRBV9 and TRBJ2-7; TRBD2 aligns across 7 bases. V shed 4 bases and J 6 bases; nucleotides not matched to a gene: 7. Per germline, CDR1 SGDLS and CDR2 YYNGEE. This CDR3 spans 13 amino acids. The chain's CDR3 is CASSPRLAPEQYF. The CDR3 DNA follows: TGTGCCAGCAGCCCCCGACTAGCACCCGAGCAGTACTTC.

This chain joins TRBV19 and TRBJ1-5; D is possibly TRBD1 (5 bases). This CDR3 has 14 amino acids. The V end was cut by 9 bases, the J end by 0 bases, with 12 bases between. Germline values: CDR1 LNHDA, CDR2 SQIVND (reference sequence). The CDR3: CASGSGGSNQPQHF. In DNA, the CDR3 is TGTGCCAGCGGATCGGGGGGTAGCAATCAGCCCCAGCATTTT. Supplemented by reference TRBV19 and TRBJ1-5, the full variable domain reads DGGITQSPKYLFRKEGQNVTLSCEQNLNHDAMYWYRQDPGQGLRLIYYSQIVNDFQKGDIAEGYSVSREKKESFPLTVTSAQKNPTAFYLCASGSGGSNQPQHFGDGTRLSIL.

The chain joins TRBV19 to TRBJ2-1; 8 nucleotides align to TRBD2. CDR3 length equals 15 residues. Per the germline V gene, CDR1 is LNHDA and CDR2 is SQIVND (reference sequence). V was clipped by 6 bases and J by 3 bases; unmatched bases: 7. In DNA form, the CDR3 reads TGTGCCAGTAGCCCGGGGGGGTTACTCTACAATGAGCAGTTCTTC. Protein sequence: CASSPGGLLYNEQFF.

The chain combines TRBV18 with TRBJ2-7; the match to TRBD2 covers 11 bases. V was pared by 0 bases and J by 10 bases, with 11 bases of the junction left unmatched. Germline V lookup: CDR1 KGHSH, CDR2 LQKENI. The CDR3 covers 16 residues. DNA of the CDR3: TGTGCCAGCTCACCACCCCTAGCGGGAGGAGGACCTAATCAGTACTTC. This encodes CASSPPLAGGGPNQYF.

Only one count was recorded for this clone. The chain uses TRBV7-2 and TRBJ2-7, with TRBD2 matching over 7 bases. After removal of 3 bases from V and 2 bases from J, the junction contained 4 bases not matched to a gene. Germline V gives CDR1 SGHTA, CDR2 FQGNSA. This CDR3 comprises 14 residues. The chain's CDR3 is CASSFLGLTYEQYF. For the CDR3, the DNA is TGTGCCAGCAGCTTCCTGGGACTAACCTACGAGCAGTACTTC.

The rearrangement uses TRBV2 and TRBJ2-3; 11 bases are a match to TRBD2. J gave up 4 bases and V 6 bases, and 6 bases lay outside the gene matches. The CDR3 is 15 residues long. The germline V gene has CDR1 SNHLY and CDR2 FYNNEI. CDR3 bases: TGTGCCAGCAGAGGGTCGGGACTAGCGGCAGATACGCAGTATTTT. Translating gives CASRGSGLAADTQYF. The variable domain in full, with the rest retrieved from reference TRBV2 and TRBJ2-3, is EPEVTQTPSHQVTQMGQEVILRCVPISNHLYFYWYRQILGQKVEFLVSFYNNEISEKSEIFDDQFSVERPDGSNFTLKIRSTKLEDSAMYFCASRGSGLAADTQYFGPGTRLTVL.

This chain links TRBV7-9 with TRBJ2-1; the match to TRBD2 covers 13 bases. With 3 bases clipped from V and 0 bases from J, the junction kept 8 bases outside the gene matches. The CDR3 runs to 19 residues. CDR1 is SEHNR and CDR2 is FQNEAQ in the germline V gene (reference sequence). The CDR3, as DNA: TGTGCCAGCAGCTTTACGACTAGCGGGAGGACCCACTCCTACAATGAGCAGTTCTTC. Its protein is CASSFTTSGRTHSYNEQFF.

This chain uses TRBV2 with TRBJ2-1, with TRBD2 identical over 7 bases. The CDR3 is 15 residues long. The germline CDR1 and CDR2 sequences are SNHLY and FYNNEI. Trimming cost V 2 bases and J 9 bases; bases outside gene matches: 10. CDR3 in amino acids: CASSEIRGGSGEQFF. In DNA form, the CDR3 reads TGTGCCAGCAGTGAAATTAGGGGAGGGAGTGGTGAGCAGTTCTTC.